This TCR beta chain was sequenced during a study of blood T cell repertoires in COVID-19. Study at large: Sites in the United States, Italy and Spain provided acute and convalescent COVID-19 samples. Nucleic acid was either cDNA or gDNA, and it came from T cells, B-cell-depleted T cells, or PBMCs.

Trimming shortened V by 10 bases and J by 2 bases, and 18 bases separated the two germline ends. This CDR3 comprises 14 residues. Per germline, CDR1 MNHEY and CDR2 SVGAGI. In the study's own analysis: The authors estimated nucleated cell counts from reference gene primer amplification. Here immunoSEQ multiplex PCR was the method, and the copy in TCRdb shows in-frame clones only, minus some. D and trimming come from the DNA, and the V and J calls and clone size come from that table. Of approximately 170,000 clones listed, approximately 81% are singletons. The V gene is TRBV6-5, the J gene TRBJ2-7; possible D gene TRBD2, 5 bases. Material for sequencing was peripheral blood. The receptor comes from a woman at least 80 years old with active or convalescent COVID-19. As DNA, the CDR3 is TGTGCCATCATGCGTGGGAGAGACGCCTACGAGCAGTACTTC. It codes for CAIMRGRDAYEQYF.